This paragraph covers one T cell receptor beta chain sequence. V gave up 2 bases and J gave up 2 bases; unmatched junction bases: 6. The CDR3 covers 16 residues. Germline V gives CDR1 SEHNR, CDR2 FQNEAQ (reference sequence). With 60 Vbeta and 13 Jbeta primers, the PCR was carried out. Repertoires were generated with immunoSEQ multiplex PCR, while TCRdb's copy carries only in-frame clones and drops some. The table lists 150,000 to 200,000 clones, 81% of them singletons. The record originates from a study of cytomegalovirus exposure and HLA in healthy donors. V usage is TRBV7-9 and J usage is TRBJ2-5; 9 bases match TRBD2. The origin of this receptor is a man aged 45 to 65 in good health and CMV-seronegative. Material: PBMCs. The CDR3 is CASSLLSGGPQETQYF. The DNA for the CDR3 is TGTGCCAGCAGCTTACTTAGCGGGGGCCCGCAAGAGACCCAGTACTTC. The variable domain in full, with the rest retrieved from reference TRBV7-9 and TRBJ2-5, is DTGVSQNPRHKITKRGQNVTFRCDPISEHNRLYWYRQTLGQGPEFLTYFQNEAQLEKSRLLSDRFSAERPKGSFSTLEIQRTEQGDSAMYLCASSLLSGGPQETQYFGPGTRLLVL.